This T cell receptor (beta chain) was recovered during a study of graft-versus-host responses after intestinal transplantation. About the research overall: Each patient got anti-thymocyte globulin induction, then tacrolimus and steroids for roughly 3 years.

The CDR3 spans 13 residues. Trimming at V came to 3 bases and at J to 5 bases, leaving 3 bases not matched to a gene. Germline CDR1 reads MNHEY; CDR2 reads SMNVEV (reference sequence). As to this clone: Its antigen is still unknown.

Assay: immunoSEQ multiplex PCR; the TCRdb copy retains only in-frame clones and omits some. The table lists more than 90,000 clones, 85% to 95% of them singletons. The sequence was obtained from a human donor who was the organ donor for an intestinal transplant. V and J are TRBV27 and TRBJ2-5, with TRBD1 identical over 7 bases. The sequences come from unstimulated CD8+ T cells sorted from spleen or lymph node cells, collected before transplant. The DNA of the CDR3 is TGTGCCAGCAGTTTGGGCAGGGGGGAGACCCAGTACTTC. Translated: CASSLGRGETQYF.